Ten or more counts support the clone carrying this TCR beta chain. The data stem from a study of Graves' ophthalmopathy and Graves' hyperthyroidism. V was shortened by 5 bases and J by 0 bases, with 8 bases between the two germline ends. The CDR3 consists of 13 residues. The germline gives CDR1 SGHTA, CDR2 FQGNSA. Additional autoimmune diseases, uncontrolled infections, pregnancy or lactation disqualified patients. Amplified material comprised TCR beta CDR3 regions derived from RNA transcripts. Scientists carried out first-round RT-PCR using HTBI primers and then a second-round multiplex PCR. TCRdb re-analysed the multiplex PCR reads in MiXCR, keeping a single row per CDR3 protein. The sample lists approximately 1.2 million distinct CDR3 sequences; about 38% were seen once.

Material: peripheral blood or thyroid tissue (not recorded which). This receptor was obtained from an adult man with Graves' hyperthyroidism. The chain joins TRBV7-2 to TRBJ2-7; D unclear. CDR3 DNA: TGTGCCAGCAGCCCGGATTACTCCTACGAGCAGTACTTC. Translation gives CASSPDYSYEQYF.